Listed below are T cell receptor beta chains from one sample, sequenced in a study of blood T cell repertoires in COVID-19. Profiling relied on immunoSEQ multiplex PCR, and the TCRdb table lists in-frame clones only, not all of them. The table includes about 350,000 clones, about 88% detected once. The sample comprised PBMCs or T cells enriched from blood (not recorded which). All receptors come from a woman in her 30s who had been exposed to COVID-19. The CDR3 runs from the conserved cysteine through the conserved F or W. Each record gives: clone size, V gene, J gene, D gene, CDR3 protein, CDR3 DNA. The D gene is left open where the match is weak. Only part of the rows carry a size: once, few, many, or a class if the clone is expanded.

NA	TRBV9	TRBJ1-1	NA	CASSVGAGRFKNTEAFF	TGTGCCAGCAGCGTAGGCGCAGGGAGGTTCAAGAACACTGAAGCTTTCTTT
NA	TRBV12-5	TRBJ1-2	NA	CASGPNPGVAYTF	TGTGCTAGTGGTCCCAACCCAGGGGTGGCCTACACCTTC
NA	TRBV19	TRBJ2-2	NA	CASSIARWGGVGTGELFF	TGTGCCAGTAGTATAGCCCGTTGGGGGGGCGTAGGTACCGGGGAGCTGTTTTTT
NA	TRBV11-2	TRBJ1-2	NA	CASSLEGNYGYTF	TGTGCCAGCAGCTTAGAGGGCAACTATGGCTACACCTTC
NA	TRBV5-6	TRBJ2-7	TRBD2	CASSPPLGLAGGYEQYF	TGTGCCAGCAGCCCCCCCCTGGGACTAGCGGGGGGCTACGAGCAGTACTTC
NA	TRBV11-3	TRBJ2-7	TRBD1	CASSLGQGGRTSLATEQYF	TGTGCCAGCAGCTTAGGACAGGGTGGAAGAACGTCTCTGGCTACCGAGCAGTACTTC
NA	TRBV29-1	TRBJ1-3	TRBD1	CSVDTGGRAGNTIYF	TGCAGCGTGGACACAGGGGGTCGCGCGGGAAACACCATATATTTT
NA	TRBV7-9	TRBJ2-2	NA	CASSFVNTGELFF	TGTGCCAGCAGCTTCGTTAACACCGGGGAGCTGTTTTTT
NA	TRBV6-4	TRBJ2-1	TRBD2	CASSVLAGGGNEQFF	TGTGCCAGCAGTGTACTAGCGGGAGGGGGTAATGAGCAGTTCTTC
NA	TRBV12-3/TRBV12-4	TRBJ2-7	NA	CASRAGEHYEQYF	TGTGCCAGCAGAGCAGGGGAACACTACGAGCAGTACTTC
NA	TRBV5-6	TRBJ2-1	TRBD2	CASSWTSGDNEQFF	TGTGCCAGCAGCTGGACTAGCGGAGACAATGAGCAGTTCTTC
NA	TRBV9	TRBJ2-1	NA	CASSSSERIGQFF	TGTGCCAGCAGCTCCTCCGAGAGAATCGGGCAGTTCTTC
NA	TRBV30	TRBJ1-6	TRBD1	CAWNRGSSYNSPLHF	TGTGCCTGGAACAGGGGGAGCTCCTATAATTCACCCCTCCACTTT
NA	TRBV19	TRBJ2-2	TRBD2	CASSRSGRGSYTGELFF	TGTGCCAGTAGTAGGTCCGGGAGGGGTTCGTATACCGGGGAGCTGTTTTTT
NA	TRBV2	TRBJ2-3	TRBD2	CASSPKLAGATDTQYF	TGTGCCAGCAGTCCTAAGTTAGCGGGAGCCACAGATACGCAGTATTTT
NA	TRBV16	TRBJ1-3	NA	CASSQRSGTGNTIYF	TGTGCCAGCAGCCAAAGGTCAGGGACTGGAAACACCATATATTTT
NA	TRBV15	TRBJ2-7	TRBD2	CATSRDLMGGRGDYEQYF	TGTGCCACCAGCAGAGATTTAATGGGCGGGAGAGGGGACTACGAGCAGTACTTC
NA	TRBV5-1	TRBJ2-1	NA	CASSSRAVAEGYNEQFF	TGCGCCAGCAGCTCCCGGGCCGTGGCGGAGGGATACAATGAGCAGTTCTTC
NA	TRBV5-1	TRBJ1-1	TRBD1	CASSLVQGLNTEAFF	TGCGCCAGCAGCTTGGTACAGGGGTTGAACACTGAAGCTTTCTTT
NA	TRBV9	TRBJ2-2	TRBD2	CASSVHLGTSEFTGELFF	TGTGCCAGCAGCGTACACCTCGGGACTAGCGAATTCACCGGGGAGCTGTTTTTT
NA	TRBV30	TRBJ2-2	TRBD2	CAWRSSGVNTGELFF	TGTGCCTGGAGAAGTAGCGGGGTCAACACCGGGGAGCTGTTTTTT
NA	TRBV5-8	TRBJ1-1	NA	CASSLWGRNTEAFF	TGTGCCAGCAGCTTGTGGGGCCGGAACACTGAAGCTTTCTTT
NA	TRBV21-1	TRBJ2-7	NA	CASSKEVKRGFSYEQYF	TGTGCCAGCAGCAAAGAGGTCAAGCGGGGGTTCTCCTACGAGCAGTACTTC
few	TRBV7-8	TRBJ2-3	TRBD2	CASSPLAGATDTQYF	TGTGCCAGCAGCCCACTAGCGGGAGCAACAGATACGCAGTATTTT
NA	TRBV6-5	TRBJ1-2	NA	CASSYSWGDDYGYTF	TGTGCCAGCAGTTACTCCTGGGGGGATGACTATGGCTACACCTTC
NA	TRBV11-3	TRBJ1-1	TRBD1	CASSLVTGTGGGTEAFF	TGTGCCAGCAGCTTAGTAACGGGGACAGGGGGCGGTACTGAAGCTTTCTTT
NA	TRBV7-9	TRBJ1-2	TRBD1	CASRSGTDYGYTF	TGTGCCAGCAGATCCGGGACAGACTATGGCTACACCTTC
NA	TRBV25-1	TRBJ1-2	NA	CASSTYRDYGYTF	TGTGCCAGCAGTACATACAGGGACTATGGCTACACCTTC
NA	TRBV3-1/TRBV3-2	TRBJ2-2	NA	CASHERGSFNTGELFF	TGTGCCAGTCACGAAAGGGGGAGTTTTAACACCGGGGAGCTGTTTTTT
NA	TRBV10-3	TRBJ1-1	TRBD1	CAISGRQGGTEAFF	TGTGCCATCAGTGGTAGACAGGGTGGCACTGAAGCTTTCTTT
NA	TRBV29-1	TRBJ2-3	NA	CSGRGGSTDTQYF	TGCAGCGGGAGGGGGGGGAGCACAGATACGCAGTATTTT
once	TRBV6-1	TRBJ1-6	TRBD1	CASSELDRGNSPLHF	TGTGCCAGCAGTGAACTGGACAGGGGAAATTCACCCCTCCACTTT
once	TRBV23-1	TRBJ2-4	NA	CASSELESKADIQYF	TGCGCCAGCAGCGAGTTGGAATCAAAAGCGGACATTCAGTACTTC
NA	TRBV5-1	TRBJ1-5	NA	CASSEGGRDNQPQHF	TGCGCCAGCAGCGAGGGGGGGCGCGACAATCAGCCCCAGCATTTT
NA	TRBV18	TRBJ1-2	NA	CASSPPGNDYGYTF	TGTGCCAGCTCACCGCCGGGGAATGACTATGGCTACACCTTC
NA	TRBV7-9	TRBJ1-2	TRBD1	CASRGDRGF	TGTGCCAGCAGGGGGGACAGGGGCTTC
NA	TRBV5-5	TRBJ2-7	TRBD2	CASSSPGLAEQYF	TGTGCCAGCAGCTCACCGGGACTAGCGGAGCAGTACTTC
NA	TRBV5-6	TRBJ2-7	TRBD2	CASSFGLAGDSSEQYF	TGTGCCAGCAGCTTCGGACTAGCGGGAGACTCATCCGAGCAGTACTTC
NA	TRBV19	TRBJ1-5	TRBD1	CASSIWGGQGHSQPQHF	TGTGCCAGTAGTATCTGGGGTGGACAGGGGCATAGTCAGCCCCAGCATTTT
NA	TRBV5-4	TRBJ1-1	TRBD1	CASSSGQGKNTEAFF	TGTGCCAGCAGCTCGGGACAGGGAAAGAACACTGAAGCTTTCTTT
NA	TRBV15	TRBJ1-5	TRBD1	CATRPGTGGWQPQHF	TGTGCCACCAGACCGGGGACAGGGGGCTGGCAGCCCCAGCATTTT